This T cell receptor beta chain comes out of a study of blood T cell repertoires in COVID-19. Here immunoSEQ multiplex PCR was the method, and the copy in TCRdb shows in-frame clones only, minus some. The data contain about 98,000 clones, over 85% of them singletons. CDR1 is MNHEY, CDR2 SVGAGI, per germline. The CDR3 is 13 amino acids. Trimming removed 5 bases from V and 3 bases from J, with 10 bases in between. The V call is TRBV6-5, the J call TRBJ1-1; D is perhaps TRBD1 (6 bases). The source is a woman in her forties or fifties with COVID-19, enrolled during active disease. Sample: peripheral blood. The CDR3 DNA sequence: TGTGCCAGCAGTATACAGGGAGACACTGAAGCTTTCTTT. This encodes CASSIQGDTEAFF.